One and the same sample provided the 20 T cell receptor beta chains below, sequenced in a study of blood T cell repertoires in COVID-19. Libraries were prepared by immunoSEQ multiplex PCR; TCRdb keeps only in-frame clonotypes and omits some of them. The sample contains 100,000 to 130,000 clones, 80% to 90% of which appear only once. The sequenced sample consisted of peripheral blood. These receptors were taken from a human donor in a cohort sampled during active COVID-19.

CDR3 DNA: TGTGCCAGCAGCCAAGAAGGGGGACTAGCGGCCGGCACAGATACGCAGTATTTT. Translation: CASSQEGGLAAGTDTQYF. This chain joins TRBV3-1 (or the pseudogene TRBV3-2) and TRBJ2-3, with 11 bases aligning to TRBD2. V trimming: 0 bases; J trimming: 1 base; junction bases outside the gene matches: 6. This CDR3 spans 18 amino acids. Germline assignment: CDR1 LGHDT and CDR2 YNNKEL (reference sequence).

This clone was detected a few times. The chain carries TRBV28 and TRBJ1-5; D is possibly TRBD1 (6 bases). V lost 7 bases and J lost 5, with 18 bases in between. The germline gives CDR1 MDHEN, CDR2 SYDVKM. The CDR3 runs 15 residues. The CDR3 coding sequence is TGTGCCAGCACTCGATCGGGGGGCCGCGATCAGCCCCAGCATTTT. Translation gives CASTRSGGRDQPQHF. Drawing the rest from reference TRBV28 and TRBJ1-5, the complete variable domain is DVKVTQSSRYLVKRTGEKVFLECVQDMDHENMFWYRQDPGLGLRLIYFSYDVKMKEKGDIPEGYSVSREKKERFSLILESASTNQTSMYLCASTRSGGRDQPQHFGDGTRLSIL.

The gene calls are TRBV20-1 and TRBJ1-5; 7 bases are shared with TRBD1. The junction had 12 bases not matched to a gene; V was cut back by 3 bases and J by 4 bases. The germline V gene has CDR1 DFQATT and CDR2 SNEGSKA (reference sequence). The CDR3 runs to 16 residues. The CDR3 loop is CSASHGQAFVNQPQHF. For the CDR3, the DNA is TGCAGTGCTAGTCACGGACAGGCCTTTGTGAATCAGCCCCAGCATTTT.

The rearrangement uses TRBV27 and TRBJ1-5; D is possibly TRBD1 (5 bases). Germline V CDR1 and CDR2: MNHEY, SMNVEV (reference sequence). V lost 6 bases to trimming and J lost 3 bases, with 12 bases between them. The CDR3 is 14 amino acids. The CDR3 DNA sequence: TGTGCCAGCAGCGACAGTGGCCCCAATCAGCCCCAGCATTTT. Its protein product is CASSDSGPNQPQHF.

V usage is TRBV28 and J usage is TRBJ1-6; 7 nucleotides agree with TRBD1. From germline, CDR1 is MDHEN and CDR2 SYDVKM. Trimming took 6 bases from V and 11 from J; bases not matched to a gene: 7. This CDR3 region has 13 residues. DNA for the CDR3: TGTGCCAGCAGCCAGACAGGGCCAACACCCCTCCACTTT. Encoded protein: CASSQTGPTPLHF.

In nucleotides, the CDR3 is TGTGCCAGCAGCGTTTTCGGGGATCAGCCCCAGCATTTT. Residues: CASSVFGDQPQHF. The chain employs TRBV9 and TRBJ1-5; the D is unclear. The CDR3 is 13 residues long. V lost 2 bases to trimming and J lost 5 bases, with 8 bases between them. Looked up from germline, CDR1 is SGDLS and CDR2 is YYNGEE.

The CDR3 reads CASSVDGGIGVRGEQYF. The CDR3 coding sequence is TGTGCCAGCAGCGTAGATGGGGGGATCGGAGTTCGTGGGGAGCAGTACTTC. V usage is TRBV9 and J usage is TRBJ2-7, with TRBD2 as a possible D gene (6 bases). CDR3 size: 17 residues. V was pared by 0 bases and J by 7 bases, with 23 bases between. Germline-derived CDR1 and CDR2 are SGDLS and YYNGEE. The full variable domain, completed using reference TRBV9 and TRBJ2-7, is DSGVTQTPKHLITATGQRVTLRCSPRSGDLSVYWYQQSLDQGLQFLIQYYNGEERAKGNILERFSAQQFPDLHSELNLSSLELGDSALYFCASSVDGGIGVRGEQYFGPGTRLTVT.

Here the CDR3 DNA reads TGTGCCGACGCCGGGGAGGTGACTTCCTATGGCTACACCTTC. This gives the protein CADAGEVTSYGYTF. The genes are TRBV11-2 and TRBJ1-2; D ambiguous. Looked up from germline, CDR1 is SGHAT and CDR2 is FQNNGV. V lost 11 bases and J lost 4, with 20 bases in between. CDR3 length: 14 amino acids.

This clone was counted once. The chain recombines TRBV15 with TRBJ1-5; no reliable D call. CDR3 length: 14 residues. CDR1 is LNHNV, CDR2 YYDKDF, per germline (reference sequence). V dropped 0 bases and J dropped 5 bases, with 8 bases sitting between them. The CDR3 DNA reads as TGTGCCACCAGCAGAGATAAATTCGATCAGCCCCAGCATTTT. This gives the protein CATSRDKFDQPQHF.

This sequence joins TRBV19 and TRBJ1-2; the D is unclear. In germline, CDR1 is LNHDA, CDR2 SQIVND (reference sequence). V lost 8 bases to trimming and J lost 2 bases, with 15 bases between them. This CDR3 has 14 amino acids. The CDR3 spells CASSQIKTNYGYTF. The DNA for the CDR3 is TGTGCCAGTTCACAGATTAAGACGAACTATGGCTACACCTTC.

DNA for the CDR3: TGTGCCAGTACTGAAGGGCGGGGGAGCTCCTACGAGCAGTACTTC. Its protein is CASTEGRGSSYEQYF. The chain carries TRBV28 and TRBJ2-7; 7 bases agree with TRBD2. J gave up 0 bases and V 9 bases, and 11 bases lay outside the gene matches. Germline V gene data show CDR1 as MDHEN and CDR2 as SYDVKM. The CDR3 spans 15 residues.

V is TRBV6-5 and J is TRBJ1-4, with D tentatively TRBD1 (6 bases). The CDR3 contains 13 residues. Trimming shortened V by 8 bases and J by 5 bases, and 12 bases separated the two germline ends. CDR1 is MNHEY and CDR2 is SVGAGI in the germline V gene. CDR3 region: CASSITGNEKLFF. The CDR3 nucleotides are TGTGCCAGCTCTATCACAGGGAATGAAAAACTGTTTTTT.

V and J are TRBV5-6 and TRBJ1-1; TRBD1 is a possible D gene (6 bases). This CDR3 spans 15 amino acids. V lost 4 bases and J lost 4, with 17 bases in between. The germline V gene encodes CDR1 SGHDT and CDR2 YYEEEE. CDR3 residues: CASSPYQARGTEAFF. CDR3 coding DNA: TGTGCCAGCAGCCCCTACCAGGCCAGGGGCACTGAAGCTTTCTTT. The entire variable domain, with the rest obtained from reference TRBV5-6 and TRBJ1-1, is as follows: DAGVTQSPTHLIKTRGQQVTLRCSPKSGHDTVSWYQQALGQGPQFIFQYYEEEERQRGNFPDRFSGHQFPNYSSELNVNALLLGDSALYLCASSPYQARGTEAFFGQGTRLTVV.

The chain has TRBV28 and TRBJ1-5, with 8 bases identical to TRBD1. CDR1 MDHEN and CDR2 SYDVKM come from the germline V gene. The CDR3 spans 14 residues. The ends lost 7 bases at V and 11 bases at J; junction bases unmatched: 13. CDR3 sequence reads: CASMDRESPHSQHF. For the CDR3, the DNA is TGTGCCAGCATGGACAGGGAGAGCCCTCACTCCCAGCATTTT.

The CDR3 sequence: CASSARQTYEQYF. CDR3 DNA sequence: TGTGCCAGTAGTGCCCGACAGACCTACGAGCAGTACTTC. The rearrangement joins TRBV19 to TRBJ2-7; TRBD1 is a possible D gene (5 bases). The CDR3 covers 13 residues. Germline V lookup: CDR1 LNHDA, CDR2 SQIVND (reference sequence). V shed 5 bases and J shed 2 bases, with 10 bases lying between them.

The chain is built from TRBV18 and TRBJ2-3, with D possibly matching TRBD2 (6 bases). Looked up from germline, CDR1 is KGHSH and CDR2 is LQKENI. V lost 6 bases to trimming and J lost 0 bases, with 7 bases between them. The CDR3 covers 13 residues. CDR3 DNA: TGTGCCAGCTCCGGGGGAAGCACAGATACGCAGTATTTT. As protein: CASSGGSTDTQYF.

Written as DNA, the CDR3 is TGTGCCAGCTCACCATGGGAGGCAGGAGGCTACGAGCAGTACTTC. It translates to CASSPWEAGGYEQYF. The gene calls are TRBV18 and TRBJ2-7, with D maybe TRBD2 (6 bases). The germline V gene encodes CDR1 KGHSH and CDR2 LQKENI. The CDR3 totals 15 residues. Deletions cut 2 bases from V and 3 bases from J, with 14 bases between.

The chain joins TRBV6-6 to TRBJ1-1; D gene unclear. This CDR3 spans 14 amino acids. Germline V gene lookup returns CDR1 MNHNY and CDR2 SVGAGI (reference sequence). V shed 7 bases and J shed 5 bases, with 17 bases lying between them. The CDR3, as DNA: TGTGCCAGCACCGACCGGGCCCGGGAGACTGAAGCTTTCTTT. As protein: CASTDRARETEAFF.

There are a few counts of this clone. J is TRBJ1-2 and V is TRBV3-1 (or the pseudogene TRBV3-2), with D uncertain. V lost 4 bases to trimming and J lost 6 bases, with 15 bases between them. Germline CDR1 is LGHDT and CDR2 is YNNKEL (reference sequence). The length of the CDR3 is 14 residues. CDR3 sequence (DNA): TGTGCCAGCAGCCTAGCAGTTCTAACGGATGGCTACACCTTC. As protein: CASSLAVLTDGYTF.

The rearrangement joins TRBV7-9 to TRBJ2-2; no firm D call. This CDR3 comprises 15 residues. V was clipped by 1 base and J by 4 bases, with 10 bases between them. Germline V gene lookup returns CDR1 SEHNR and CDR2 FQNEAQ (reference sequence). In DNA form, the CDR3 reads TGTGCCAGCAGCTTAGAGCTGCTTTTCACCGGGGAGCTGTTTTTT. It encodes CASSLELLFTGELFF.